The 6 T cell receptor beta chains given below trace back to one sample, sequenced in a study of CD8 T cells in ankylosing spondylitis. TCRdb recomputed calls from the 5' RACE reads with MiXCR, one row per CDR3 protein. The sample shows about 96,000 distinct CDR3 sequences, around 27% of them seen only once. The sequencing sample was made of blood, either unsorted or a sorted T cell fraction (not recorded which). The source is a male donor with ankylosing spondylitis or in good health (not recorded which).

A few counts support this clonotype. The V call is TRBV27, the J call TRBJ2-1; weak D call: TRBD1 (5 bases). This CDR3 has 16 residues. The V gene's germline CDR1 is MNHEY and CDR2 SMNVEV (reference sequence). V shed 2 bases and J shed 0 bases, with 11 bases lying between them. For the CDR3, the DNA is TGTGCCAGCAGTTTAGTTGGGGCCAGCTCCTACAATGAGCAGTTCTTC. It is translated as CASSLVGASSYNEQFF.

This chain links TRBV20-1 with TRBJ1-1, with D possibly TRBD1 on 5 matching bases. The CDR3 contains 13 residues. In germline, CDR1 is DFQATT, CDR2 SNEGSKA (reference sequence). Trimming removed 5 bases at V and 6 bases at J, with 16 bases between. The CDR3 bases are TGCAGTGCTCGGGACGGTATGGTGGCTGAAGCTTTCTTT. This gives the protein CSARDGMVAEAFF.

V and J are TRBV24-1 and TRBJ2-3; TRBD2 might be the D (6 bases). CDR1 is KGHDR and CDR2 is SFDVKD in the germline V gene. The CDR3 is 15 amino acids. With 4 bases removed from V and 2 bases from J, the gap between germline ends came to 12 bases. This chain's CDR3 is CATSESGLTTDTQYF. Written as DNA, the CDR3 is TGTGCCACCAGTGAAAGTGGACTAACCACAGATACGCAGTATTTT.

This clonotype was detected many times. The rearrangement links TRBV5-1 to TRBJ2-1; D not resolved. Trimming shortened V by 0 bases and J by 3 bases, and 13 bases separated the two germline ends. The V gene's germline CDR1 is SGHRS and CDR2 YFSETQ. This CDR3 region has 16 residues. CDR3 in amino acids: CASSLGQVSGYNEQFF. The CDR3 DNA is TGCGCCAGCAGCTTGGGGCAGGTGTCGGGCTACAATGAGCAGTTCTTC.

This clonotype turned up a few times. This sequence joins TRBV12-3 or TRBV12-4 and TRBJ1-4, with 7 bases fitting TRBD1. CDR3 length equals 15 residues. Germline trimming cut 6 bases from V and 8 bases from J; bases unmatched to any gene: 12. The CDR3 DNA sequence: TGTGCCAGCAGCAGACGACAGGGATCGGAAGAAAAACTGTTTTTT. Its protein product is CASSRRQGSEEKLFF.

This clonotype was detected only a few times. The chain recombines TRBV27 with TRBJ2-7; a possible D gene is TRBD2 (5 bases). The CDR3 totals 14 residues. V lost 7 bases to trimming and J lost 3 bases, with 16 bases between them. CDR1 is MNHEY, CDR2 SMNVEV, per germline (reference sequence). CDR3 nucleotides: TGTGCCAGCAACCCGGGGAGAGGCGGCTACGAGCAGTACTTC. This sequence encodes CASNPGRGGYEQYF.